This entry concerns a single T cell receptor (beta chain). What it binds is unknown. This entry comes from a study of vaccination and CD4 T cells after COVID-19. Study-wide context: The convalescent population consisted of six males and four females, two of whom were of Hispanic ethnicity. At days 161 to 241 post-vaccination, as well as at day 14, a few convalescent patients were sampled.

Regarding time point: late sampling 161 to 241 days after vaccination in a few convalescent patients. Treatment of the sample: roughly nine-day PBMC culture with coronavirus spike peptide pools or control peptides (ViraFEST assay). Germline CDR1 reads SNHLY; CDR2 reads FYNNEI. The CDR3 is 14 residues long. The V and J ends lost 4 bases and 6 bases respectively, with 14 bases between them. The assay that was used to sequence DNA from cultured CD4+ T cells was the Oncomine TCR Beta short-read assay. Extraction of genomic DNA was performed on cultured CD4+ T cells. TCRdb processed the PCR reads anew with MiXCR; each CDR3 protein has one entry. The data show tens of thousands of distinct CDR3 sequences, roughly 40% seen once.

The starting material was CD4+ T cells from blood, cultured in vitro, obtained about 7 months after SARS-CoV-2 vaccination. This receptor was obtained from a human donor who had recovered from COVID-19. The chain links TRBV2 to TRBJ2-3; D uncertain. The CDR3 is CASSGPRGDDTQYF. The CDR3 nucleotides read TGTGCCAGCAGTGGCCCCCGAGGAGACGATACGCAGTATTTT.